Sequencing of this TCR beta chain was carried out in a study of human T cells and chemical hapten exposure. Study details: Upper inner arm skin measuring around 2 cm by around 2 cm received 2% DPC for sensitization. Throughout the approximately 26-week study, diphenylcyclopropenone was applied weekly to the patients' scalps. Patients having alopecia areata, totalis or universalis were mostly female.

One entry per CDR3 protein, called by TCRdb with MiXCR from the RACE reads. The sample carries around 39,000 distinct CDR3 sequences, 6% to 7% recorded once. Time point reported: patch test 1, 2 weeks after DPC sensitization. Specified treatment: therapeutic diphenylcyclopropenone sensitization with weekly scalp DPC. The authors' total RNA extraction used unfractionated whole blood. Trimming at V came to 2 bases and at J to 11 bases, leaving 8 bases not matched to a gene. There are 13 residues in the CDR3. From germline, CDR1 is MNHNY and CDR2 SVGAGI (reference sequence). This clonotype was seen ten or more times.

This specimen consisted of whole blood, obtained in connection with sensitization to the hapten diphenylcyclopropenone (DPC). This clonotype was sampled from a woman aged 25 to 39 with alopecia areata. Some clones in this sample may be carry-over from other donors' samples. This chain links TRBV6-6 with TRBJ1-1; 7 bases are shared with TRBD1. In DNA, the CDR3 is TGTGCCAGCAGTTACGCACAGGGGATGAACGCTTTCTTT. This sequence encodes CASSYAQGMNAFF.